This T cell receptor beta chain originates from a study of human T cells and chemical hapten exposure. About the research overall: Among samples, TCR yields varied mainly because of small differences in pooled library volume.

Time point given: patch test 3, about 24 weeks after DPC sensitization. The treatment was: therapeutic diphenylcyclopropenone sensitization with weekly scalp DPC. At every patch-test visit, blood was drawn before the patch test was applied. Non-pregnant alopecia patients aged 18 to 70, suitable for DPC therapy. Unseparated into fractions, whole blood served as the source from which total RNA was extracted. This clonotype has only a few counts. TCRdb processed the RACE reads anew with MiXCR; each CDR3 protein has one entry. The table has over 55,000 distinct CDR3 sequences, under 15% seen once. This CDR3 is built from 16 residues. V was clipped by 4 bases and J by 3 bases; unmatched bases: 6.

The sequence was collected from a man aged 25 to 40 with alopecia areata. Some clones in this sample may be carry-over from other donors' samples. The material was whole blood, obtained in connection with sensitization to the hapten diphenylcyclopropenone (DPC). The chain is built from TRBV12-3 or TRBV12-4 and TRBJ2-3; 11 bases align to TRBD2. In DNA, the CDR3 is TGTGCCAGCAGTTCAGTAGCGGGGGGGTTAACAGATACGCAGTATTTT. It codes for CASSSVAGGLTDTQYF.